The 23 T cell receptor beta chains in this list originate from one sample, sequenced in a study of shared clonotypes between healthy human individuals. Method: immunoSEQ multiplex PCR; TCRdb's copy keeps in-frame clones and lacks some. The sample records approximately 1.5 million clones, around 98% being singletons. Sequencing was done on a sample of naive CD4+ T cells sorted from blood. Described subset: CD45RA+ positively selected. All receptors derive from a man aged 25-45 years in good health.

This chain links TRBV9 with TRBJ1-2; 9 bases are a match to TRBD1. V was clipped by 3 bases and J by 3 bases; unmatched bases: 6. This CDR3 comprises 15 residues. CDR1 and CDR2 (germline): SGDLS, YYNGEE. The CDR3 DNA reads TGTGCCAGCAGCGGACCGGGACAGGGTCACTATGGCTACACCTTC. Translating it yields CASSGPGQGHYGYTF. Looking up the rest from reference TRBV9 and TRBJ1-2 gives the full variable domain: DSGVTQTPKHLITATGQRVTLRCSPRSGDLSVYWYQQSLDQGLQFLIQYYNGEERAKGNILERFSAQQFPDLHSELNLSSLELGDSALYFCASSGPGQGHYGYTFGSGTRLTVV.

The sample holds one count of this clone. The same CDR3 can be traced to other DNA sequences in this sample. The chain carries TRBV5-1 and TRBJ1-3; D is unresolved. Germline assignment: CDR1 SGHRS and CDR2 YFSETQ. The V end lost 4 bases, the J end lost 0 bases, and 8 bases lay between the germline ends. This CDR3 region has 14 residues. This CDR3 is CASSPDSSGNTIYF. CDR3 in DNA: TGCGCCAGCAGCCCGGATAGCTCTGGAAACACCATATATTTT. Looking up the rest from reference TRBV5-1 and TRBJ1-3 gives the full variable domain: KAGVTQTPRYLIKTRGQQVTLSCSPISGHRSVSWYQQTPGQGLQFLFEYFSETQRNKGNFPGRFSGRQFSNSRSEMNVSTLELGDSALYLCASSPDSSGNTIYFGEGSWLTVV.

The V and J genes are TRBV6-5 and TRBJ2-7; 7 nucleotides align to TRBD2. V lost 6 bases and J lost 2; bases outside the gene matches: 10. The length of the CDR3 is 15 residues. Per germline, CDR1 MNHEY and CDR2 SVGAGI. Here the CDR3 reads CASSPLAGQAYEQYF. DNA for the CDR3: TGTGCCAGCAGCCCGTTAGCGGGCCAGGCCTACGAGCAGTACTTC.

In regard to this clone: This same CDR3 is encoded by further DNA sequences in the sample. The CDR3 loop reads CASSLAPNEKLFF. The DNA of the CDR3 is TGCGCCAGCAGCTTGGCCCCTAATGAAAAACTGTTTTTT. The chain recombines TRBV5-1 with TRBJ1-4, with D unresolved. Germline assignment: CDR1 SGHRS and CDR2 YFSETQ. The CDR3 runs to 13 residues. Trimming took 0 bases from V and 3 from J, leaving 3 bases between them.

This rearrangement joins TRBV15 to TRBJ2-1; D remains ambiguous. V lost 0 bases, J lost 8 bases, and 5 bases lay in between. The CDR3 has 12 amino acids. Germline CDR1 reads LNHNV; CDR2 reads YYDKDF (reference sequence). CDR3 DNA sequence: TGTGCCACCAGCAGAGACCCAGATGAGCAGTTCTTC. It encodes CATSRDPDEQFF.

The DNA for the CDR3 is TGTGCCAGTAGTATTGGCGGGACACGACAAGAGACCCAGTACTTC. Translation gives CASSIGGTRQETQYF. This chain links TRBV19 with TRBJ2-5, with D possibly being TRBD1 or TRBD2 (6 bases each). Trimming left V 3 bases short and J 2 bases short, with 13 bases between. In germline, CDR1 is LNHDA, CDR2 SQIVND (reference sequence). The CDR3 is 15 amino acids.

The V and J genes are TRBV29-1 and TRBJ2-5; 9 bases align to TRBD1. Trimming removed 8 bases from V and 0 bases from J; junction bases left unmatched: 7. This CDR3 is built from 14 residues. Germline CDR1 reads SQVTM; CDR2 reads ANQGSEA. The DNA for the CDR3 is TGCAGCATCCACCGGGACAGGGACCAAGAGACCCAGTACTTC. This translates into CSIHRDRDQETQYF.

The J gene is TRBJ1-4, the V gene TRBV9; a possible D gene is TRBD1 (6 bases). The V gene lost 0 bases and the J gene lost 8 bases, with 17 bases spanning the gap. This CDR3 region has 16 residues. Germline V lookup: CDR1 SGDLS, CDR2 YYNGEE. This CDR3 reads CASSVAWYREGEKLFF. For the CDR3, the DNA is TGTGCCAGCAGCGTAGCTTGGTACAGGGAAGGCGAAAAACTGTTTTTT.

This clone was detected once. This chain joins TRBV9 and TRBJ2-7; D gene uncertain. Germline V CDR1 and CDR2: SGDLS, YYNGEE. V was pared by 0 bases and J by 2 bases, with 6 bases between. The CDR3 is made up of 13 amino acids. The CDR3 DNA reads as TGTGCCAGCAGCGTAGCGGAAGCCTACGAGCAGTACTTC. Residues: CASSVAEAYEQYF.

This rearrangement joins TRBV5-1 to TRBJ2-2; D is perhaps TRBD2 (6 bases). Trimming shortened V by 9 bases and J by 4 bases, and 16 bases separated the two germline ends. This CDR3 is built from 14 residues. Looked up from germline, CDR1 is SGHRS and CDR2 is YFSETQ. DNA for the CDR3: TGCGCCACCTGGCGGGACGGTTCCACCGGGGAGCTGTTTTTT. Translated: CATWRDGSTGELFF.

The J gene is TRBJ1-3, the V gene TRBV6-5; D is unclear. Between the trimmed V and J ends, which lost 1 base and 2 bases, there was a span of 9 bases. The CDR3 has 15 residues. CDR1 is MNHEY, CDR2 SVGAGI, per germline. CDR3 amino acids: CASSYLGRTGNTIYF. The CDR3 DNA follows: TGTGCCAGCAGTTACTTAGGGAGAACTGGAAACACCATATATTTT.

The genes are TRBV5-1 and TRBJ2-3; no clear D gene. The CDR3 runs to 13 residues. Germline assignment: CDR1 SGHRS and CDR2 YFSETQ. V was shortened by 6 bases and J by 2 bases, with 10 bases between the two germline ends. CDR3: CASTSTYTDTQYF. Here the CDR3 DNA reads TGCGCCAGCACCTCGACGTACACAGATACGCAGTATTTT.

The chain uses TRBV5-1 and TRBJ2-5; the match to TRBD2 covers 14 bases. The germline V gene has CDR1 SGHRS and CDR2 YFSETQ. This CDR3 region has 15 residues. The V segment lost 4 bases and the J segment 5 bases; nucleotides outside the gene matches: 4. CDR3 region: CASSGTSGSSETQYF. CDR3 bases: TGCGCCAGCAGCGGGACTAGCGGGAGTAGCGAGACCCAGTACTTC.

The table lists this clone with a count of one. J is TRBJ2-7 and V is TRBV7-6; 7 bases are shared with TRBD1. In germline, CDR1 is SGHVS, CDR2 FNYEAQ. Trimming took 5 bases from V and 5 from J; bases not matched to a gene: 9. The CDR3 covers 14 residues. The CDR3 loop is CASSAQGETNEQYF. CDR3 DNA sequence: TGTGCCAGCAGCGCCCAGGGGGAAACAAACGAGCAGTACTTC.

The J gene is TRBJ1-5, the V gene TRBV5-4; no clear D. Per germline, CDR1 SGHNT and CDR2 YYREEE (reference sequence). Trimming stripped 2 bases from V and 5 bases from J, with 8 bases between. The CDR3 is 13 residues long. This chain's CDR3 is CASSLGSDQPQHF. In nucleotides, the CDR3 is TGTGCCAGCAGCTTAGGGTCCGATCAGCCCCAGCATTTT.

This chain connects TRBV18 to TRBJ2-3; either TRBD1 or TRBD2 may supply D (5 bases each). This CDR3 has 15 amino acids. Looked up from germline, CDR1 is KGHSH and CDR2 is LQKENI. Trimming stripped 1 base from V and 6 bases from J, with 14 bases between. Written as DNA, the CDR3 is TGTGCCAGCTCACCACGAAAGGGGACGTCGGATACGCAGTATTTT. It encodes CASSPRKGTSDTQYF.

This chain connects TRBV18 to TRBJ2-7; the D gene could be TRBD1 or TRBD2 (5 bases each). Trimming stripped 3 bases from V and 6 bases from J, with 15 bases between. The germline V gene has CDR1 KGHSH and CDR2 LQKENI. The CDR3 length is 14 residues. As DNA, the CDR3 is TGTGCCAGCTCACCCTTGGGACGGCTCCTCGAGCAGTACTTC. Translating it yields CASSPLGRLLEQYF.

The V gene is TRBV7-2, the J gene TRBJ2-7; D is possibly TRBD2 (6 bases). The germline gives CDR1 SGHTA, CDR2 FQGNSA. V was shortened by 7 bases and J by 2 bases, with 15 bases between the two germline ends. The CDR3 runs 14 residues. The CDR3 is CASTRDFAAYEQYF. The CDR3 region has the DNA TGTGCCAGCACCCGGGACTTCGCTGCCTACGAGCAGTACTTC. The full variable domain, with the rest looked up from reference TRBV7-2 and TRBJ2-7, is GAGVSQSPSNKVTEKGKDVELRCDPISGHTALYWYRQSLGQGLEFLIYFQGNSAPDKSGLPSDRFSAERTGGSVSTLTIQRTQQEDSAVYLCASTRDFAAYEQYFGPGTRLTVT.

This clone has a single count. The rearrangement joins TRBV28 to TRBJ2-5, with 9 nucleotides matching TRBD1. This CDR3 contains 16 residues. With V trimmed by 6 bases and J by 5 bases, 13 bases remained unmatched. CDR1 MDHEN and CDR2 SYDVKM come from the germline V gene. For the CDR3, the DNA is TGTGCCAGCAGCAGAAGACAGGGGGGGGCCATCGAGACCCAGTACTTC. Translating it yields CASSRRQGGAIETQYF.

The V gene is TRBV2, the J gene TRBJ2-7; 10 bases line up with TRBD2. Losses at the gene ends were 6 bases for V and 7 bases for J; bases not matched to a gene: 9. This CDR3 contains 14 residues. Germline V gene data show CDR1 as SNHLY and CDR2 as FYNNEI. The CDR3 sequence is CASRVAGGSREQYF. The CDR3 coding sequence is TGTGCCAGCAGGGTAGCGGGGGGAAGCAGGGAGCAGTACTTC.

The chain joins TRBV5-1 to TRBJ1-1; D may be TRBD1 (6 bases). In germline, CDR1 is SGHRS, CDR2 YFSETQ. CDR3 size: 15 residues. Trimming removed 1 base from V and 2 bases from J, with 12 bases in between. The CDR3: CASSLLTGLNTEAFF. In nucleotides, the CDR3 is TGCGCCAGCAGCTTGCTGACAGGATTAAACACTGAAGCTTTCTTT. The full variable domain, rest sourced from reference TRBV5-1 and TRBJ1-1, is KAGVTQTPRYLIKTRGQQVTLSCSPISGHRSVSWYQQTPGQGLQFLFEYFSETQRNKGNFPGRFSGRQFSNSRSEMNVSTLELGDSALYLCASSLLTGLNTEAFFGQGTRLTVV.

The chain carries TRBV5-4 and TRBJ2-5; D might be TRBD1 or TRBD2, each matching 5 bases. This CDR3 has 16 residues. The germline gives CDR1 SGHNT, CDR2 YYREEE (reference sequence). Trimming removed 4 bases from V and 5 bases from J, with 21 bases in between. CDR3 sequence (DNA): TGTGCCAGCAGCCCCCTTGGGGGACCCACCGGGGAGACCCAGTACTTC. Translated: CASSPLGGPTGETQYF.

This chain connects TRBV5-5 to TRBJ1-2, with D possibly TRBD1 on 5 matching bases. The CDR3 sequence is 13 residues long. Germline values: CDR1 SGHKS, CDR2 YYEKEE (reference sequence). Between the trimmed V and J ends, which lost 2 bases and 4 bases, there was a span of 9 bases. The CDR3 nucleotides are TGTGCCAGCAGCTTATCCGGGGGCTATGGCTACACCTTC. Translating gives CASSLSGGYGYTF.